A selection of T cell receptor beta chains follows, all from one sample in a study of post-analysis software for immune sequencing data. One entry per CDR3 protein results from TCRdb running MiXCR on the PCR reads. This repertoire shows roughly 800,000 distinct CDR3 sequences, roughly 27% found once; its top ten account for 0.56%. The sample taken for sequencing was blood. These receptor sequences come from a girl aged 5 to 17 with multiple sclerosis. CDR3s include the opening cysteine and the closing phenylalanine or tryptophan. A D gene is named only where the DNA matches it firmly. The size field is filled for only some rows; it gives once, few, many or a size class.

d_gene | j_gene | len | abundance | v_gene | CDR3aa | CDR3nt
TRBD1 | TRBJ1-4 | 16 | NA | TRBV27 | CASSLWSGTGVGKLFF | TGTGCCAGCAGTTTATGGTCCGGGACAGGGGTCGGGAAACTGTTTTTT
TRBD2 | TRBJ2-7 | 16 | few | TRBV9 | CASSPRATSGSGEQYF | TGTGCCAGCAGCCCCAGGGCCACTAGCGGGAGTGGTGAGCAGTACTTC
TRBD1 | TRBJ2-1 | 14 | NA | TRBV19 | CASSIEGTVGEQFF | TGTGCCAGTAGTATAGAGGGGACAGTAGGTGAGCAGTTCTTC
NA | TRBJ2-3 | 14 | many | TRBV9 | CASSVTRKADTQYF | TGTGCCAGCAGCGTAACTAGAAAGGCAGATACGCAGTATTTT
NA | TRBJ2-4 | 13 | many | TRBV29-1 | CSVEVPAQVSQYF | TGCAGCGTTGAAGTTCCGGCACAAGTGTCCCAGTACTTC
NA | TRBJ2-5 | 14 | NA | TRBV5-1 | CASSPPTGLQTQYF | TGCGCCAGCAGCCCACCCACAGGGTTGCAGACCCAGTACTTC
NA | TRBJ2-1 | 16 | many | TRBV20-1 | CSAAPWGAAPYNEQFF | TGCAGTGCTGCCCCTTGGGGAGCGGCCCCATACAATGAGCAGTTCTTC
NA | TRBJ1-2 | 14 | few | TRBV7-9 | CASSLALGIHGYTF | TGTGCCAGCAGCTTAGCTCTTGGGATTCACGGCTACACCTTC
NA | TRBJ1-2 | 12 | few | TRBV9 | CASSDRAHGYTF | TGTGCCAGCAGCGACAGGGCCCATGGCTACACCTTC
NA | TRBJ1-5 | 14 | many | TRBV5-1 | CASSLAGSNQPQHF | TGTGCCAGCAGCTTAGCGGGTAGCAATCAGCCCCAGCATTTT
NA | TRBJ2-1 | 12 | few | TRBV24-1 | CATQGSYNEQFF | TGTGCCACACAGGGTTCCTACAATGAGCAGTTCTTC
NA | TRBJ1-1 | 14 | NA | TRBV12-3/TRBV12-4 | CASSPGQPRNEAFF | TGTGCCAGCAGCCCCGGACAGCCGCGCAACGAAGCTTTCTTT
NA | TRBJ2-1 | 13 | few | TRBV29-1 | CSVLGRAYNEQFF | TGCAGCGTCCTCGGCCGGGCCTACAATGAGCAGTTCTTC
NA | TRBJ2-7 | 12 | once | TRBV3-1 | CTSSHSSYEQYF | TGTACCAGCAGCCATTCCTCCTACGAGCAGTACTTC
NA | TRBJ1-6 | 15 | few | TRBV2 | CASSETQGYNSPLHF | TGTGCCAGCAGTGAAACCCAGGGGTATAATTCACCCCTCCACTTT
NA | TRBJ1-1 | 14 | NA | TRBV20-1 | CSARDLPGPTEAFF | TGCAGTGCTAGAGATCTACCAGGGCCGACTGAAGCTTTCTTT
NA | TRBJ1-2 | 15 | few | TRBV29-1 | CSVEGARESNYGYTF | TGCAGCGTTGAAGGGGCCAGGGAGTCTAACTATGGCTACACCTTC
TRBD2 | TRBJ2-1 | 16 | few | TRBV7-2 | CASSPLAGPLYNEQFF | TGTGCCAGCAGCCCTTTAGCGGGACCGCTATACAATGAGCAGTTCTTC
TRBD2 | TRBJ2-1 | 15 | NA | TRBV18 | CASSPPPSGEVEQFF | TGTGCCAGCTCACCACCGCCTAGCGGGGAGGTTGAGCAGTTCTTC
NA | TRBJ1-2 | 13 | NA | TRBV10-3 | CAISEPLNYGYTF | TGTGCCATCAGTGAGCCACTAAACTATGGCTACACCTTC
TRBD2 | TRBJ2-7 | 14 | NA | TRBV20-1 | CSAGTSGRSYEQYF | TGCAGTGCTGGGACTAGCGGGCGTAGCTACGAGCAGTACTTC
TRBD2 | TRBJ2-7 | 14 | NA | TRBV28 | CASSFGLERNEQYF | TGTGCCAGCAGTTTCGGACTAGAGAGGAACGAGCAGTACTTC
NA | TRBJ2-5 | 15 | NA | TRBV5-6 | CASRGGVTFQETQYF | TGTGCCAGCAGGGGGGGAGTGACGTTCCAAGAGACCCAGTACTTC
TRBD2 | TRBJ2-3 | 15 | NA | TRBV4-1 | CASRGRLADTDTQYF | TGCGCCAGCAGGGGACGACTAGCGGACACAGATACGCAGTATTTT
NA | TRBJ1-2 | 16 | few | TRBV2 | CASSGVGKTRAYGYTF | TGTGCCAGCAGCGGGGTGGGGAAGACACGCGCCTATGGCTACACCTTC
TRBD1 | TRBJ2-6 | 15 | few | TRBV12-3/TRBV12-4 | CASRTGGVGANVLTF | TGTGCCAGCCGGACAGGGGGCGTAGGGGCCAACGTCCTGACTTTC
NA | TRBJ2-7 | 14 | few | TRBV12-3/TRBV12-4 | CASGRGIRDVEQYF | TGTGCCAGCGGGCGAGGAATTCGGGATGTCGAGCAGTACTTC
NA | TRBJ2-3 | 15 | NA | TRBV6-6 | CASRETLQRTDTQYF | TGTGCCAGCAGAGAGACACTCCAACGCACAGATACGCAGTATTTT
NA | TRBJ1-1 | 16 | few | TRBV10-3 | CAISEPQTGEDTEAFF | TGTGCCATCAGTGAGCCTCAGACGGGGGAGGACACTGAAGCTTTCTTT
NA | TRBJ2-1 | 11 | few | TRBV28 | CASSSTQIRFF | TGTGCCAGCAGTTCCACTCAAATCCGGTTCTTC
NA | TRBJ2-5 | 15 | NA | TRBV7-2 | CASSLVGLLKETQYF | TGTGCCAGCAGCTTAGTAGGGCTCCTCAAAGAGACCCAGTACTTC
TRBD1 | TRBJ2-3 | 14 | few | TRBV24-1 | CATSNRGPPDTQYF | TGTGCCACCAGCAACAGGGGACCACCAGATACGCAGTATTTT
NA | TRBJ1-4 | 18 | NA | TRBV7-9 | CASRRGFKVPSFNEKLFF | TGTGCCAGCAGGAGGGGTTTTAAGGTACCCTCCTTTAATGAAAAACTGTTTTTT
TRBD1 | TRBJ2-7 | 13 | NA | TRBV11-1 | CASSKDRWYEQYF | TGTGCCAGCAGCAAGGACAGGTGGTACGAGCAGTACTTC
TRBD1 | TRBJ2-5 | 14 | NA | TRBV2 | CASNKGQIQETQYF | TGTGCCAGCAACAAGGGACAGATACAAGAGACCCAGTACTTC
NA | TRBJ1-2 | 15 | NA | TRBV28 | CASSFFPGEDYGYTF | TGTGCCAGCAGTTTTTTCCCGGGTGAAGACTATGGCTACACCTTC
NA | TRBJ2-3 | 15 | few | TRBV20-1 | CSARDWTRVRDTQYF | TGCAGTGCTAGAGATTGGACCCGGGTGCGGGATACGCAGTATTTT
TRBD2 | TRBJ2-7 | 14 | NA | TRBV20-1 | CSATSSGILYEQYF | TGCAGTGCTACCTCTAGCGGGATACTCTACGAGCAGTACTTC
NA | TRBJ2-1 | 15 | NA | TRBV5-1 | CASSLNPGDSNEQFF | TGCGCCAGCAGCTTGAATCCAGGGGATTCCAATGAGCAGTTCTTC
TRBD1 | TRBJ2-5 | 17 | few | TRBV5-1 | CASSFPAGTGVSEAQYF | TGCGCCAGCAGCTTCCCTGCTGGGACAGGGGTCTCGGAGGCCCAGTACTTC
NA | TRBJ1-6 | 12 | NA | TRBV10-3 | CAISGGGGPLHF | TGTGCCATCAGTGGGGGCGGCGGACCCCTCCACTTT
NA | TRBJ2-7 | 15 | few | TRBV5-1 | CASSLYPTATYEQYF | TGCGCCAGCAGCCTATACCCGACAGCCACCTACGAGCAGTACTTC
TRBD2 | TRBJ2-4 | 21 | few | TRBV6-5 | CASSSLIGLAGGPDSKNIQYF | TGTGCCAGCAGTTCCCTAATAGGACTAGCGGGAGGGCCCGACTCCAAAAACATTCAGTACTTC
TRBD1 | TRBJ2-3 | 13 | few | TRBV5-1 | CASRAGGSHTQYF | TGCGCCAGCAGGGCAGGGGGCTCACATACGCAGTATTTT
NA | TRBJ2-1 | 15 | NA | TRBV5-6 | CASSLGGTNDNEQFF | TGTGCCAGCAGCTTGGGGGGGACCAACGACAATGAGCAGTTCTTC
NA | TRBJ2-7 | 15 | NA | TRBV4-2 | CASSHTGQVSYEQYF | TGTGCCAGCAGCCACACAGGGCAGGTATCCTACGAGCAGTACTTC